Below, 3 T cell receptor beta chains from the same sample are listed, as sequenced in a study of T-cell memory formation after mild COVID-19. TCRdb re-analysed the 5' RACE reads in MiXCR, keeping a single row per CDR3 protein. The sample holds 250,000 to 300,000 distinct CDR3 sequences; 18% are singletons and the top ten take 23%. Material: PBMCs or a T cell subset sorted from them (not recorded which). These receptors all stem from a man younger than 35 who had mild COVID-19 (a few samples of this study predate the infection). Cell type and time point are not known.

The chain recombines TRBV20-1 with TRBJ1-2; D uncertain. V lost 3 bases and J lost 4, with 9 bases in between. CDR1 is DFQATT, CDR2 SNEGSKA, per germline (reference sequence). CDR3 length: 12 residues. In DNA form, the CDR3 reads TGCAGTGCTAGTGGACGGGTCTATGGCTACACCTTC. This gives the protein CSASGRVYGYTF.

This clonotype turned up a few times. The chain combines TRBV2 with TRBJ2-5, with 12 bases lining up with TRBD2. V lost 4 bases, J lost 3 bases, and 3 bases stayed unmatched. Germline V lookup: CDR1 SNHLY, CDR2 FYNNEI. CDR3 size: 15 residues. CDR3 nucleotides: TGTGCCAGCAGTGCGGCTAGCGGGGGGGAAGAGACCCAGTACTTC. This sequence encodes CASSAASGGEETQYF.

The J gene is TRBJ2-3, the V gene TRBV5-4; tentatively, D is TRBD2 (5 bases). The CDR3 extends over 15 amino acids. V was shortened by 5 bases and J by 2 bases, with 15 bases between the two germline ends. Germline CDR1 and CDR2: SGHNT and YYREEE (reference sequence). In DNA form, the CDR3 reads TGTGCCAGCAGTCGTCCAGCGGAGAACACAGATACGCAGTATTTT. This gives the protein CASSRPAENTDTQYF.